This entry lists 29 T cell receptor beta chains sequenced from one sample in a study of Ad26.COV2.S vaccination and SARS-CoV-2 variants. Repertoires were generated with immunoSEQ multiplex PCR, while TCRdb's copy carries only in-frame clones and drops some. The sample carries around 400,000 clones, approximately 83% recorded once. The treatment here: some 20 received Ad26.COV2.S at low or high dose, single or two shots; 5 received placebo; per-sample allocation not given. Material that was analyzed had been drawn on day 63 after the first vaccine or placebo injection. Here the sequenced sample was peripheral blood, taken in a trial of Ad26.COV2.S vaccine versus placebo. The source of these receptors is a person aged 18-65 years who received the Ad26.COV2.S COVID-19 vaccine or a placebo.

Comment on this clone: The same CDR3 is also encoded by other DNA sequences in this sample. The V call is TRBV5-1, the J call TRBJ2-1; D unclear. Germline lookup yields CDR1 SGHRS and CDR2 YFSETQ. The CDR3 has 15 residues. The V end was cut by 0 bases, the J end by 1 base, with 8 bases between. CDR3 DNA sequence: TGCGCCAGCAGCTTGGGGAGTGGTTCCTACAATGAGCAGTTCTTC. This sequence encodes CASSLGSGSYNEQFF.

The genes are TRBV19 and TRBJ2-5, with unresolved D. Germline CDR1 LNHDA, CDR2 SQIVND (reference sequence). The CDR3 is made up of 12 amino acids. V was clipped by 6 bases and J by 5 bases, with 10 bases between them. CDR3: CASSHLGETQYF. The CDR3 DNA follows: TGTGCCAGTAGCCACCTTGGGGAGACCCAGTACTTC.

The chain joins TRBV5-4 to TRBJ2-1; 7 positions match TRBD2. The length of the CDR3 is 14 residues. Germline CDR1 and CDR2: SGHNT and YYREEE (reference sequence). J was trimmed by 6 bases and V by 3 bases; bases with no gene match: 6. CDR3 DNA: TGTGCCAGCAGCTCCGGTACGGGGGGCAATGAGCAGTTCTTC. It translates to CASSSGTGGNEQFF.

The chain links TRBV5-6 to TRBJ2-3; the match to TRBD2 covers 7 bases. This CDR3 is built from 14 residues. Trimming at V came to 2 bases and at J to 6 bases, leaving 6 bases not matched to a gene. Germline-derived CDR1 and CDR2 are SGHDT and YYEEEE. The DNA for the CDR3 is TGTGCCAGCAGCTTTATGGCGGGAGTGGATACGCAGTATTTT. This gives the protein CASSFMAGVDTQYF. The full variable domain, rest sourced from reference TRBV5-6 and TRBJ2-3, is DAGVTQSPTHLIKTRGQQVTLRCSPKSGHDTVSWYQQALGQGPQFIFQYYEEEERQRGNFPDRFSGHQFPNYSSELNVNALLLGDSALYLCASSFMAGVDTQYFGPGTRLTVL.

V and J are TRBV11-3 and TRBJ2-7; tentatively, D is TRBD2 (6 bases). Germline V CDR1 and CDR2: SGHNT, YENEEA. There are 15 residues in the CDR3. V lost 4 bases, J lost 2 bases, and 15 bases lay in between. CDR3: CASSSRVGGAYEQYF. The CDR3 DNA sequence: TGTGCCAGCAGCTCCCGGGTGGGGGGAGCCTACGAGCAGTACTTC.

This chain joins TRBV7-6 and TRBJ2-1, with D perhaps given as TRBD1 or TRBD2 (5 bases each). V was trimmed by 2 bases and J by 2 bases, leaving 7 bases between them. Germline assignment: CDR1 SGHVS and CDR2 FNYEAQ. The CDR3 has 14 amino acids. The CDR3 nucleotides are TGTGCCAGCAGCTTACGAGGGGCCTACAATGAGCAGTTCTTC. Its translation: CASSLRGAYNEQFF.

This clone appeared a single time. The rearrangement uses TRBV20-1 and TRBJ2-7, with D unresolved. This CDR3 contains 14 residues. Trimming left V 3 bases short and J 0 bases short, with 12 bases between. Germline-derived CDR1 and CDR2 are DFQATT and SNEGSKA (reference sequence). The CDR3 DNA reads TGCAGTGCTAGTAAGACTGTGTACTCCTACGAGCAGTACTTC. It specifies CSASKTVYSYEQYF.

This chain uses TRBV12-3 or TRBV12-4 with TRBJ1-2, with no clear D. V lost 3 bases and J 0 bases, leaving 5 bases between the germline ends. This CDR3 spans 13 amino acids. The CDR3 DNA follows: TGTGCCAGCAGTTTTGCGTCTAACTATGGCTACACCTTC. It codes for CASSFASNYGYTF.

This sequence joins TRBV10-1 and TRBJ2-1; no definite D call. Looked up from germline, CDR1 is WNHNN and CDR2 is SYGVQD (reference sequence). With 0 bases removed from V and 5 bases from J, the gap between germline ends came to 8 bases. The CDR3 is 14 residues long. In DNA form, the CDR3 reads TGCGCCAGCAGTGAGTCAGGCCGACACAATGAGCAGTTCTTC. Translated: CASSESGRHNEQFF.

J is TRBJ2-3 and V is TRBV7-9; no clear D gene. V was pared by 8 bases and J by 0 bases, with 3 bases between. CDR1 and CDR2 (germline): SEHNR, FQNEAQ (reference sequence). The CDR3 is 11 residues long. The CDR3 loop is CASESTDTQYF. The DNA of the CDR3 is TGTGCCAGCGAAAGCACAGATACGCAGTATTTT. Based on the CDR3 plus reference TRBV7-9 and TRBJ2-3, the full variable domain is DTGVSQNPRHKITKRGQNVTFRCDPISEHNRLYWYRQTLGQGPEFLTYFQNEAQLEKSRLLSDRFSAERPKGSFSTLEIQRTEQGDSAMYLCASESTDTQYFGPGTRLTVL.

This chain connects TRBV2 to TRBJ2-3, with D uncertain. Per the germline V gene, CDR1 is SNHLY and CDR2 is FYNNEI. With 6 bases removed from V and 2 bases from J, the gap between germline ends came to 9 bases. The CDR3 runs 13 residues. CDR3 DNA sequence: TGTGCCAGCAGCGCATATGTCACAGATACGCAGTATTTT. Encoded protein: CASSAYVTDTQYF.

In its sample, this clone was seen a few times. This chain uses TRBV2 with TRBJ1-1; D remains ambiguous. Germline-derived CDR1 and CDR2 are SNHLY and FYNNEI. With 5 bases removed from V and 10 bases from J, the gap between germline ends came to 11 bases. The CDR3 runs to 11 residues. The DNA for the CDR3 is TGTGCCAGCAGTTTCTCTCTGCTAGCTTTCTTT. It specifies CASSFSLLAFF.

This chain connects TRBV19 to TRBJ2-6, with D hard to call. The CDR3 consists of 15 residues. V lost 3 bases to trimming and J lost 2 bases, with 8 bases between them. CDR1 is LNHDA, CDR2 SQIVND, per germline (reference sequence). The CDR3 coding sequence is TGTGCCAGTAGTATCTCCGCTACTGGGGCCAACGTCCTGACTTTC. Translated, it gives CASSISATGANVLTF. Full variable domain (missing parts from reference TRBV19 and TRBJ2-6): DGGITQSPKYLFRKEGQNVTLSCEQNLNHDAMYWYRQDPGQGLRLIYYSQIVNDFQKGDIAEGYSVSREKKESFPLTVTSAQKNPTAFYLCASSISATGANVLTFGAGSRLTVL.

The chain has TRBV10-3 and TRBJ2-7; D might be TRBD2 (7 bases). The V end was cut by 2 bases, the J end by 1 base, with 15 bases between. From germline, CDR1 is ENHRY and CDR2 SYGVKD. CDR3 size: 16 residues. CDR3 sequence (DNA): TGTGCCATCAGTGAGGGGGGGAGGGGGAGATCCTACGAGCAGTACTTC. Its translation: CAISEGGRGRSYEQYF.

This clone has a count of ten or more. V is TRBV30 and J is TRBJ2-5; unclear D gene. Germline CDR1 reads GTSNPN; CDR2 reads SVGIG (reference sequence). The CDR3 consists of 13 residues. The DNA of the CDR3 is TGTGCTGATGCTCCAGTAGGGCAAGAGACCCAGTACTTC. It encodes CADAPVGQETQYF.

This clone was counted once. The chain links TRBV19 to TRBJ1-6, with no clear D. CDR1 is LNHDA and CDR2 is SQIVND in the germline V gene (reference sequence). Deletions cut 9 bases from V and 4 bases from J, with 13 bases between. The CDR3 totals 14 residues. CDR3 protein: CASGLSLYNSPLHF. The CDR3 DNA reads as TGTGCCAGCGGTCTGAGTCTATATAATTCACCCCTCCACTTT.

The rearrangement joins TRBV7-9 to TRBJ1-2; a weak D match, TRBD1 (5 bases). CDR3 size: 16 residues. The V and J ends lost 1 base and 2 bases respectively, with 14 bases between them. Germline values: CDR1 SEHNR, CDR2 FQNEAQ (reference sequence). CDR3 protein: CASSLEEGGANYGYTF. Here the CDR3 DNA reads TGTGCCAGCAGCTTAGAGGAGGGAGGGGCAAACTATGGCTACACCTTC.

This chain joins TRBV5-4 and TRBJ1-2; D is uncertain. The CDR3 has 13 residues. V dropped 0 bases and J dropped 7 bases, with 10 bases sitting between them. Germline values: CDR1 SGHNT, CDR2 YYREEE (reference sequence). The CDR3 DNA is TGTGCCAGCAGCTTGGTGTCGGCGCGTGGCTACACCTTC. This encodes CASSLVSARGYTF.

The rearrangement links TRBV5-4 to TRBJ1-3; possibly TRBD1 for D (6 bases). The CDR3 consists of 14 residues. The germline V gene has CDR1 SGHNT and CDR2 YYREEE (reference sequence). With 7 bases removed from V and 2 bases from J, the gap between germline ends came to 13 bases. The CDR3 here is CASAGGATGNTIYF. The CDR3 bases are TGTGCCAGCGCCGGGGGGGCAACTGGAAACACCATATATTTT.

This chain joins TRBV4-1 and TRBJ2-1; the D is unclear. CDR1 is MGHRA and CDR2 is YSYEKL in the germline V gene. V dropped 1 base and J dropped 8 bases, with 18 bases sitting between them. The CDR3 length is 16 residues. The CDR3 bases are TGCGCCAGCAGCCAAGTTACTGGACCCCGGATCGATGAGCAGTTCTTC. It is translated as CASSQVTGPRIDEQFF.

In DNA, the CDR3 is TGCGCCAGCAGCTTGGTGGGACAGGGCGAAGCTTTCTTT. Encoded protein: CASSLVGQGEAFF. The gene calls are TRBV5-1 and TRBJ1-1; TRBD1 matches 9 bases. The V and J ends lost 0 bases and 8 bases, in that order; junction bases with no gene match: 2. This CDR3 contains 13 residues. Germline CDR1 reads SGHRS; CDR2 reads YFSETQ.

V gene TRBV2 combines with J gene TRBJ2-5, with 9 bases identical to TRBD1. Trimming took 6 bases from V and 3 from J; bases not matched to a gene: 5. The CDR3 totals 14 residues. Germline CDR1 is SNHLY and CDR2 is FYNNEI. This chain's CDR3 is CASRQGAGKETQYF. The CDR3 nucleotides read TGTGCCAGCAGACAGGGGGCAGGAAAAGAGACCCAGTACTTC.

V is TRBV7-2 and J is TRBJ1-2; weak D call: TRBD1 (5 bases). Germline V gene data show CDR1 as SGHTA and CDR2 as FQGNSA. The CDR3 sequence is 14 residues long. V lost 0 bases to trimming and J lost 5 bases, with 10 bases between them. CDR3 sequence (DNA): TGTGCCAGCAGCTTAGCGCTTCAGGGATATGGCTACACCTTC. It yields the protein CASSLALQGYGYTF.

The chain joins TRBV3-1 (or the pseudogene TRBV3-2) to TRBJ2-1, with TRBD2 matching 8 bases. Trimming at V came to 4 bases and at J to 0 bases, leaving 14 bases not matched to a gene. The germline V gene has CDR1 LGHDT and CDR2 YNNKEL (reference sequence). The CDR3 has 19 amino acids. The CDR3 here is CASSPRWSGGVSSYNEQFF. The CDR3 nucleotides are TGTGCCAGCAGCCCCCGATGGAGCGGGGGCGTCAGCTCCTACAATGAGCAGTTCTTC.

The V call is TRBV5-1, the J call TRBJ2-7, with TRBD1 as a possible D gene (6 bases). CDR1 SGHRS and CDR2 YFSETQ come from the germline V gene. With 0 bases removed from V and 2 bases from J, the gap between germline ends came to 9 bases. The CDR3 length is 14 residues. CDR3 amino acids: CASSLEAGAYEQYF. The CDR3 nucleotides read TGCGCCAGCAGCTTGGAGGCAGGGGCCTACGAGCAGTACTTC.

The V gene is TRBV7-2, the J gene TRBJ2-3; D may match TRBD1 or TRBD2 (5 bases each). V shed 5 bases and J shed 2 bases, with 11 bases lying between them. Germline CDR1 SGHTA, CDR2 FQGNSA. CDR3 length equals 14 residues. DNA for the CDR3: TGTGCCAGCAGCCAGGGACGCAACACAGATACGCAGTATTTT. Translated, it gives CASSQGRNTDTQYF.

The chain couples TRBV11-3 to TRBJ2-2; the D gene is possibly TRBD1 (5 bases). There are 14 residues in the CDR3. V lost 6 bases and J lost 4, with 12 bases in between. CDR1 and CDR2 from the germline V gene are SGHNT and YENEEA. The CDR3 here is CASRTATLTGELFF. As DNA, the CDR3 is TGTGCCAGCAGGACAGCGACGCTCACCGGGGAGCTGTTTTTT. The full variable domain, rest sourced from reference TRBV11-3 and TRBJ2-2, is EAGVVQSPRYKIIEKKQPVAFWCNPISGHNTLYWYLQNLGQGPELLIRYENEEAVDDSQLPKDRFSAERLKGVDSTLKIQPAELGDSAVYLCASRTATLTGELFFGEGSRLTVL.

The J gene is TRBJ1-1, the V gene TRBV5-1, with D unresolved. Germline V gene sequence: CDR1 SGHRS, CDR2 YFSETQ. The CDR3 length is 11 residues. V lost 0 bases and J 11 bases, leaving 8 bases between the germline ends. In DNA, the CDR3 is TGCGCCAGCAGCTTGGGTCAGGACGCTTTCTTT. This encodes CASSLGQDAFF.

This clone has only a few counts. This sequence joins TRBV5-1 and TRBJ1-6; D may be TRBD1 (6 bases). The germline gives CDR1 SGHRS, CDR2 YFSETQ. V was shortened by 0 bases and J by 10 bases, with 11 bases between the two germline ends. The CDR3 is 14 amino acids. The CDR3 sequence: CASSLGGPGSPLHF. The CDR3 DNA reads TGCGCCAGCAGCTTGGGGGGGCCGGGGTCACCCCTCCACTTT. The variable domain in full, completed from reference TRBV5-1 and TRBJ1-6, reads KAGVTQTPRYLIKTRGQQVTLSCSPISGHRSVSWYQQTPGQGLQFLFEYFSETQRNKGNFPGRFSGRQFSNSRSEMNVSTLELGDSALYLCASSLGGPGSPLHFGNGTRLTVT.